The clone carrying this T cell receptor beta chain was recorded a few times. Isolated RNA was reverse transcribed in full, so expressed TCRB transcripts were sequenced. Sequencing was performed with immunoSEQ multiplex PCR; in TCRdb, only in-frame clones are kept and a portion is missing. The data show about 900,000 clones, about a sixth seen once. This sample is drawn from a study of beta chain features in type 1 diabetes. Via the markers CD45RO/CCR7/CD25/CD127/CD95/CD27, stem cell-like memory, regulatory, central memory and naive CD4+ cells were sorted. With 4 bases clipped from V and 0 bases from J, the junction kept 11 bases outside the gene matches. In germline, CDR1 is SEHNR, CDR2 FQNEAQ (reference sequence). This CDR3 comprises 17 residues.

Sequencing input: naive CD4+ T cells from blood. The chain combines TRBV7-9 with TRBJ1-2; 7 positions match TRBD1. The TCR originated in a woman aged 18-35 years in good health. The CDR3 coding sequence is TGTGCCAGCAGCTCGTGGATGGGACAGAAGTCTAACTATGGCTACACCTTC. The encoded protein is CASSSWMGQKSNYGYTF. The variable domain in full, with the rest retrieved from reference TRBV7-9 and TRBJ1-2, is DTGVSQNPRHKITKRGQNVTFRCDPISEHNRLYWYRQTLGQGPEFLTYFQNEAQLEKSRLLSDRFSAERPKGSFSTLEIQRTEQGDSAMYLCASSSWMGQKSNYGYTFGSGTRLTVV.